The 19 T cell receptor beta chains reported below all come from one sample, sequenced in a study of PD-1 blockade in classical Hodgkin lymphoma. Brentuximab vedotin exposure varied among the patients, all of whom had relapsed after autologous stem cell transplantation. Method: immunoSEQ multiplex PCR; TCRdb's copy keeps in-frame clones and lacks some. The sample records under 60,000 clones, around 73% being singletons. The sample here was peripheral blood mononuclear cells (PBMCs), taken before the second cycle of nivolumab. The receptor set was obtained from a human donor with classical Hodgkin lymphoma.

The J gene is TRBJ2-7, the V gene TRBV6-1, with TRBD1 identical over 7 bases. In germline, CDR1 is MNHNS, CDR2 SASEGT. The CDR3 contains 14 residues. Trimming cost V 4 bases and J 2 bases; bases outside gene matches: 5. The CDR3 here is CASSAGTVAYEQYF. The CDR3 bases are TGTGCCAGCAGTGCCGGGACAGTTGCCTACGAGCAGTACTTC.

The rearrangement joins TRBV9 to TRBJ2-7, with a weak D call TRBD1 (7 bases). CDR1 and CDR2 (germline): SGDLS, YYNGEE. The V end was cut by 3 bases, the J end by 1 base, with 11 bases between. The CDR3 contains 14 residues. The DNA of the CDR3 is TGTGCCAGCAGCGCCCAGGGGGGTTCCTACGAGCAGTACTTC. Its protein product is CASSAQGGSYEQYF.

In its sample, this clone was seen once. The chain couples TRBV27 to TRBJ2-2, with a tentative D call TRBD2 (6 bases). Germline CDR1 MNHEY, CDR2 SMNVEV (reference sequence). The CDR3 extends over 15 amino acids. Trimming removed 1 base at V and 2 bases at J, with 8 bases between. CDR3 in DNA: TGTGCCAGCAGTTTATTGGGGGGTAACACCGGGGAGCTGTTTTTT. This encodes CASSLLGGNTGELFF.

This clone was found a few times. V is TRBV7-2 and J is TRBJ2-5, with TRBD1 identical over 12 bases. The CDR3 has 17 amino acids. Losses at the gene ends were 1 base for V and 2 bases for J; bases not matched to a gene: 5. The germline V gene has CDR1 SGHTA and CDR2 FQGNSA. CDR3 sequence (DNA): TGTGCCAGCAGCTTAGTTGGGACAGGGGGCGGGCAAGAGACCCAGTACTTC. This sequence encodes CASSLVGTGGGQETQYF.

Written as DNA, the CDR3 is TGTGCCAGCAGTTACTCCCAAGCGGGGACCTACGAGCAGTACTTC. It is translated as CASSYSQAGTYEQYF. The chain uses TRBV6-5 and TRBJ2-7; 7 nucleotides line up with TRBD2. Germline lookup yields CDR1 MNHEY and CDR2 SVGAGI. The CDR3 is 15 amino acids. Losses at the gene ends were 0 bases for V and 2 bases for J; bases not matched to a gene: 4.

The rearrangement links TRBV6-5 to TRBJ1-2; D is unclear. Trimming pared 3 bases from V and 4 bases from J, leaving 9 bases between. CDR3 length: 13 residues. Germline CDR1 MNHEY, CDR2 SVGAGI. Here the CDR3 DNA reads TGTGCCAGCAGTTATGGGGAGGGCTATGGCTACACCTTC. Amino acids: CASSYGEGYGYTF.

The rearrangement uses TRBV27 and TRBJ1-4; no clear D. Germline V gives CDR1 MNHEY, CDR2 SMNVEV (reference sequence). V was trimmed by 2 bases and J by 0 bases, leaving 7 bases between them. CDR3 length equals 15 residues. The CDR3 DNA is TGTGCCAGCAGTTTACGTAGAGCAACTAATGAAAAACTGTTTTTT. Its translation is CASSLRRATNEKLFF.

The genes are TRBV28 and TRBJ1-1; D call uncertain. Germline V gives CDR1 MDHEN, CDR2 SYDVKM. CDR3 length: 12 residues. The V end lost 3 bases, the J end lost 5 bases, and 7 bases lay between the germline ends. For the CDR3, the DNA is TGTGCCAGCAGTTTCGGGTTTACTGAAGCTTTCTTT. This codes for CASSFGFTEAFF.

The chain has TRBV19 and TRBJ2-3; D uncertain. V was pared by 4 bases and J by 1 base, with 6 bases between. CDR1 is LNHDA and CDR2 is SQIVND in the germline V gene (reference sequence). The CDR3 consists of 13 residues. CDR3 protein: CASSTRGTDTQYF. The CDR3 DNA sequence: TGTGCCAGTAGTACCCGGGGCACAGATACGCAGTATTTT.

The count of this clone is one. This chain connects TRBV28 to TRBJ1-1; no clear D gene. The V and J ends lost 3 bases and 1 base respectively, with 9 bases between them. This CDR3 is 14 amino acids long. CDR1 and CDR2 from the germline V gene are MDHEN and SYDVKM. CDR3 in DNA: TGTGCCAGCAGTTTGTCACAGCAGAACACTGAAGCTTTCTTT. Translating it yields CASSLSQQNTEAFF.

The chain has TRBV19 and TRBJ2-4; possible D gene TRBD1, 6 bases. V was clipped by 7 bases and J by 9 bases, with 19 bases between them. CDR1 is LNHDA and CDR2 is SQIVND in the germline V gene (reference sequence). The CDR3 consists of 14 residues. CDR3 amino acids: CASTAPGHRTIQYF. CDR3 nucleotides: TGTGCCAGTACCGCACCGGGACATCGGACCATTCAGTACTTC. The whole variable domain, remainder taken from reference TRBV19 and TRBJ2-4, is DGGITQSPKYLFRKEGQNVTLSCEQNLNHDAMYWYRQDPGQGLRLIYYSQIVNDFQKGDIAEGYSVSREKKESFPLTVTSAQKNPTAFYLCASTAPGHRTIQYFGAGTRLSVL.

The rearrangement joins TRBV19 to TRBJ1-5; TRBD1 aligns across 8 bases. With V trimmed by 5 bases and J by 7 bases, 7 bases remained unmatched. The CDR3 sequence is 14 residues long. CDR1 and CDR2 from the germline V gene are LNHDA and SQIVND (reference sequence). The CDR3 nucleotides read TGTGCCAGTAGTGCCCGCCGGGACAGGCAGCCCCAGCATTTT. It yields the protein CASSARRDRQPQHF.

The CDR3 is CASSPHTTSRKLFF. The CDR3, as DNA: TGTGCCAGCAGCCCGCACACCACCTCCCGAAAACTGTTTTTT. This chain links TRBV13 with TRBJ1-4; D remains unclear. The CDR3 covers 14 residues. Trimming cost V 5 bases and J 10 bases, with 17 bases left between them. Looked up from germline, CDR1 is PRHDT and CDR2 is FYEKMQ (reference sequence).

The V call is TRBV4-3, the J call TRBJ2-1; D is perhaps TRBD2 (5 bases). Trimming removed 2 bases at V and 6 bases at J, with 20 bases between. The CDR3 consists of 17 residues. Germline CDR1 is LGHNA and CDR2 is YSLEER. CDR3 sequence: CASSQSQLVVSANEQFF. The CDR3 nucleotides read TGCGCCAGCAGCCAAAGCCAACTAGTTGTCAGCGCCAATGAGCAGTTCTTC.

The chain carries TRBV7-9 and TRBJ2-3; the match to TRBD2 covers 11 bases. The CDR3 spans 17 residues. The germline gives CDR1 SEHNR, CDR2 FQNEAQ (reference sequence). V was pared by 5 bases and J by 8 bases, with 15 bases of the junction left unmatched. The CDR3 DNA reads as TGTGCCAGCAGCACCAGACTAGCGGGAACGGGTTCCGGTACGCAGTATTTT. It yields the protein CASSTRLAGTGSGTQYF.

The chain has TRBV25-1 and TRBJ2-1; 13 bases line up with TRBD2. The CDR3 is 13 amino acids. The trim removed 9 bases at V and 8 bases at J, leaving 4 bases unmatched. The germline V gene encodes CDR1 MGHDK and CDR2 SYGVNS. Written as DNA, the CDR3 is TGTGCCAGTCGGACTAGCGGGAGCTATGAGCAGTTCTTC. Encoded protein: CASRTSGSYEQFF.

This chain links TRBV27 with TRBJ2-1, with 12 nucleotides matching TRBD2. CDR3 size: 14 residues. Germline V gives CDR1 MNHEY, CDR2 SMNVEV (reference sequence). Unmatched junction bases numbered 6, after V lost 8 bases and J lost 7 bases. The CDR3 here is CASGGLAGLNEQFF. The CDR3 DNA sequence: TGTGCCAGCGGGGGACTAGCGGGCCTAAATGAGCAGTTCTTC.

The chain joins TRBV4-2 to TRBJ2-3; perhaps TRBD1 as D (6 bases). Germline CDR1 is LGHNA and CDR2 is YNFKEQ. V was clipped by 5 bases and J by 2 bases, with 14 bases between them. CDR3 length: 15 amino acids. The CDR3: CASSNRQAITDTQYF. In DNA form, the CDR3 reads TGTGCCAGCAGCAACAGACAGGCGATCACAGATACGCAGTATTTT.

Only one count was recorded for this clone. This chain joins TRBV30 and TRBJ1-3; D remains ambiguous. Germline V gene sequence: CDR1 GTSNPN, CDR2 SVGIG (reference sequence). V lost 0 bases, J lost 4 bases, and 13 bases lay in between. The CDR3 consists of 15 residues. DNA for the CDR3: TGTGCCTGGAGTGTAGCACAGTCATCCGGAAACACCATATATTTT. Encoded protein: CAWSVAQSSGNTIYF.